Below, 25 T cell receptor beta chains from the same sample are listed, as sequenced in a study of T cell clonality in common variable immunodeficiency. No cognate antigen is known for these TCRs. The data were produced by immunoSEQ multiplex PCR, yet TCRdb's version contains in-frame clones alone and is incomplete. The sample is made up of about 26,000 clones, none counted only once. Study-level results: Common variable immunodeficiency TCR beta sequences reportedly had fewer deletions and N-nucleotide insertions.

Sequencing input: peripheral blood mononuclear cells. Every receptor here comes from a human donor with common variable immunodeficiency.

This clone was recorded many times. The read ends 3 residues early relative to the CDR3; the germline J gene fills the gap. The chain employs TRBV7-2 and TRBJ2-3; 16 bases map to TRBD2. Trimming at V came to 5 bases and at J to 4 bases, leaving 0 bases not matched to a gene. This CDR3 has 15 residues. The germline gives CDR1 SGHTA, CDR2 FQGNSA. This chain's CDR3 is CASSGTSGGADTQYF. Partial CDR3 DNA: TGTGCCAGCAGCGGGACTAGCGGGGGGGCAGATACG.

By sample share, this clone is medium-sized. The read stops 3 residues short of the end of the CDR3; the missing end is completed from the germline J gene. The rearrangement uses TRBV6-2 or TRBV6-3 and TRBJ2-2; the D gene is possibly TRBD2 (7 bases). Germline V gene data show CDR1 as MNHEY and CDR2 as SVGEGT. The CDR3 contains 13 residues. Trimming cost V 8 bases and J 3 bases, with 10 bases left between them. This CDR3 reads CASAGADTGELFF. The DNA read from the CDR3 is TGTGCCAGCGCGGGGGCGGACACCGGGGAG.

In its sample, this clone was seen a few times. The read ends 3 residues early relative to the CDR3; the germline J gene fills the gap. V and J are TRBV20-1 and TRBJ2-1; D is ambiguous. Germline CDR1 DFQATT, CDR2 SNEGSKA (reference sequence). CDR3 size: 18 residues. Trimming took off 0 bases at V and 0 bases at J, with 18 bases between the two ends. CDR3 loop: CSARDSGGHANSYNEQFF. The part of the CDR3 DNA that was read is TGCAGTGCTAGAGATTCCGGCGGCCACGCTAACTCCTACAATGAG.

This clone was detected a few times. The read ends 3 residues shy of where the CDR3 ends; the end is completed using the germline J gene. The chain carries TRBV10-3 and TRBJ2-7, with 8 bases fitting TRBD1. The CDR3 sequence is 14 residues long. The trim removed 3 bases at V and 3 bases at J, leaving 4 bases unmatched. CDR1 and CDR2 from the germline V gene are ENHRY and SYGVKD. The part of the CDR3 DNA that was read is TGTGCCATCAGTGATGGACAGGGCGGCTACGAG. Translation gives CAISDGQGGYE. The whole CDR3 protein is CAISDGQGGYEQYF.

As for this clone: The read finishes 3 residues shy of the CDR3 end, and the germline J gene is used to complete it. The V gene is TRBV7-8, the J gene TRBJ2-3; D tentatively reads TRBD1 or TRBD2 (6 bases each). This CDR3 contains 14 residues. Trimming stripped 1 base from V and 8 bases from J, with 13 bases between. In germline, CDR1 is SGHVS, CDR2 FQNEAQ. The CDR3 bases that were read are TGTGCCAGCAGCTTAGTATCAGGGGAGGTTACG. This translates into CASSLVSGEVT. The whole CDR3 region reads CASSLVSGEVTQYF.

This clone was found many times. The CDR3 end is not reached by the read, which stops 3 residues before it; the germline J gene fills it in. V and J are TRBV6-2 or TRBV6-3 and TRBJ1-1; TRBD1 aligns across 11 bases. This CDR3 spans 16 amino acids. The junction had 9 bases not matched to a gene; V was cut back by 5 bases and J by 4 bases. The germline V gene has CDR1 MNHEY and CDR2 SVGEGT. The DNA read from the CDR3 is TGTGCCAGCAGTAGGGACAGGGGGATTTTGGGCACTGAA. Encoded protein: CASSRDRGILGTE. The CDR3 in its entirety is CASSRDRGILGTEAFF.

Many counts were recorded for this clone. The read ends 3 residues shy of where the CDR3 ends; the end is completed using the germline J gene. The chain links TRBV10-1 to TRBJ2-3, with 10 bases that match TRBD2. CDR1 and CDR2 (germline): WNHNN, SYGVQD (reference sequence). Unmatched junction bases numbered 9, after V lost 6 bases and J lost 6 bases. This CDR3 comprises 15 residues. CDR3 DNA, as far as it was read: TGCGCCAGCAGCTACAGCGGGGGGGCCCTCGATACG. Translated, it gives CASSYSGGALDT. The CDR3, in full, reads CASSYSGGALDTQYF.

This clone was recorded many times. Sequencing ends 3 residues short of the CDR3 end; the germline J gene provides the rest. The rearrangement uses TRBV7-6 and TRBJ2-1; D perhaps matches TRBD2 (5 bases). Trimming pared 0 bases from V and 2 bases from J, leaving 14 bases between. The V gene's germline CDR1 is SGHVS and CDR2 FNYEAQ. This CDR3 spans 17 amino acids. Partial CDR3 DNA: TGTGCCAGCAGCTTAGCGTCGGGCGGGCCACCCTACAATGAG. Translating it yields CASSLASGGPPYNE. The CDR3 as a whole reads CASSLASGGPPYNEQFF.

Ten or more counts support this clone. CDR3 DNA (partial): TGCAGTGCTAGAGTTCTAACCCGAGATACG. It encodes CSARVLTRDT. The full CDR3 reads CSARVLTRDTQYF. The V gene is TRBV20-1, the J gene TRBJ2-3; D ambiguous. The read comes to an end 3 residues before the CDR3 does, leaving the germline J gene to fill in the end. V was shortened by 1 base and J by 5 bases, with 10 bases between the two germline ends. Germline CDR1 reads DFQATT; CDR2 reads SNEGSKA (reference sequence). CDR3 size: 13 residues.

As for this clone: The read finishes 3 residues shy of the CDR3 end, and the germline J gene is used to complete it. The genes are TRBV6-2 or TRBV6-3 and TRBJ2-1, with TRBD2 identical over 8 bases. The CDR3 consists of 14 residues. The V segment lost 6 bases and the J segment 6 bases; nucleotides outside the gene matches: 7. Per germline, CDR1 MNHEY and CDR2 SVGEGT. CDR3 region: CASSTGGASNEQFF. Incomplete CDR3 DNA: TGTGCCAGCAGCACGGGAGGGGCTAGCAATGAG.

In its sample, this clone was seen a few times. Read coverage stops 3 residues before the CDR3 terminus; the germline J gene supplies the remainder. The V gene is TRBV18, the J gene TRBJ2-2; D is perhaps TRBD1 (6 bases). Trimming stripped 3 bases from V and 2 bases from J, with 13 bases between. The CDR3 extends over 16 amino acids. CDR1 is KGHSH and CDR2 is LQKENI in the germline V gene. The DNA read from the CDR3 is TGTGCCAGCTCACCCCGCGCAGGGGATAACACCGGGGAG. This gives the protein CASSPRAGDNTGE. The complete CDR3 protein is CASSPRAGDNTGELFF.

The CDR3 DNA, read in part, is TGTGCCAGCAGCGGTCCAAGACAGGGGTCCGAGACC. This sequence encodes CASSGPRQGSET. The full CDR3 reads CASSGPRQGSETQYF. The chain has TRBV5-8 and TRBJ2-5; 8 nucleotides agree with TRBD1. The read stops 3 residues short of the end of the CDR3; the missing end is completed from the germline J gene. The V gene end was trimmed by 4 bases and the J gene end by 5 bases; junction bases not matched to a gene: 10. Germline V gives CDR1 SGHTS, CDR2 YDEGEE. This CDR3 region has 15 residues.

Concerning this clone itself: From the germline J gene comes the end of the CDR3, since the read stops 3 residues before it. This rearrangement joins TRBV23-1 to TRBJ2-3; 7 bases line up with TRBD1. TRBV23-1 is an ORF for which the function is uncertain. The CDR3 runs 16 residues. V trimming: 3 bases; J trimming: 3 bases; junction bases outside the gene matches: 9. This CDR3 reads CASSQPTGAPTDTQYF. The covered CDR3 bases are TGCGCCAGCAGTCAGCCAACAGGGGCCCCAACAGATACG.

As concerns this clone: Read sequence stops 3 residues before the CDR3 end, and the germline J gene provides the missing end. The chain uses TRBV7-9 and TRBJ1-5, with 11 positions matching TRBD1. This CDR3 has 14 amino acids. V gave up 8 bases and J gave up 7 bases; unmatched junction bases: 7. The germline gives CDR1 SEHNR, CDR2 FQNEAQ (reference sequence). The sequenced part of the CDR3 DNA is TGTGCCAGCCGTGGACAGGGGGCCAAGCAGCCC. Amino acid sequence: CASRGQGAKQP. The CDR3 reads in full as CASRGQGAKQPQHF. Combining the CDR3 with reference TRBV7-9 and TRBJ1-5 gives the whole variable domain DTGVSQNPRHKITKRGQNVTFRCDPISEHNRLYWYRQTLGQGPEFLTYFQNEAQLEKSRLLSDRFSAERPKGSFSTLEIQRTEQGDSAMYLCASRGQGAKQPQHFGDGTRLSIL.

This clone was seen at least ten times. The read ends 3 residues shy of where the CDR3 ends; the end is completed using the germline J gene. This rearrangement joins TRBV19 to TRBJ2-7, with D possibly being TRBD1 (5 bases). CDR3 length: 11 residues. Per the germline V gene, CDR1 is LNHDA and CDR2 is SQIVND (reference sequence). Trimming took 8 bases from V and 3 from J, leaving 8 bases between them. Here the CDR3 reads CASGHLYEQYF. The CDR3 bases that were read are TGTGCCAGTGGACACCTCTACGAG.

This clone showed up many times. The sequenced fragment ends 3 residues before the CDR3 boundary, so the rest is inferred from the germline J gene. The rearrangement uses TRBV29-1 and TRBJ2-1, with 9 positions matching TRBD1. V was pared by 8 bases and J by 4 bases, with 12 bases of the junction left unmatched. This CDR3 comprises 15 residues. Germline CDR1 and CDR2: SQVTM and ANQGSEA. The CDR3 bases that were read are TGCAGCTCTGAAGAACAGGGGGCCCCTTACAATGAG. Its protein is CSSEEQGAPYNE. The full CDR3 protein reads CSSEEQGAPYNEQFF.

This clone was picked up a small number of times. The CDR3 goes on 3 residues after the read ends, and that part is filled in from the germline J gene. The V and J genes are TRBV19 and TRBJ2-2, with D possibly TRBD1 on 5 matching bases. Germline V CDR1 and CDR2: LNHDA, SQIVND (reference sequence). The length of the CDR3 is 15 residues. With 3 bases removed from V and 2 bases from J, the gap between germline ends came to 10 bases. The CDR3 DNA, read in part, is TGTGCCAGTAGTATCACACAGGTTAACACCGGGGAG. Its translation: CASSITQVNTGE. The whole CDR3 region reads CASSITQVNTGELFF.

This clone was seen many times. Read sequence stops 3 residues before the CDR3 end, and the germline J gene provides the missing end. V and J are TRBV19 and TRBJ1-2, with D maybe TRBD1 (5 bases). CDR3 length: 15 residues. Germline V gives CDR1 LNHDA, CDR2 SQIVND (reference sequence). The V end lost 8 bases, the J end lost 2 bases, and 18 bases lay between the germline ends. The CDR3 here is CASSGSGGANYGYTF. Partial CDR3 DNA: TGTGCCAGTTCAGGGTCAGGCGGAGCCAACTATGGC.

This clone came up a few times. The read finishes 3 residues shy of the CDR3 end, and the germline J gene is used to complete it. V usage is TRBV30 and J usage is TRBJ2-3; 12 bases are shared with TRBD2. There are 16 residues in the CDR3. Germline loops: CDR1 GTSNPN, CDR2 SVGIG (reference sequence). The trim removed 2 bases at V and 3 bases at J, leaving 6 bases unmatched. Partial CDR3 DNA: TGTGCCTGGAGTAGGACTAGCGGGAAGGGGACAGATACG. Protein product: CAWSRTSGKGTDT. The complete CDR3 protein is CAWSRTSGKGTDTQYF. The full variable domain, completed using reference TRBV30 and TRBJ2-3, is SQTIHQWPATLVQPVGSPLSLECTVEGTSNPNLYWYRQAAGRGLQLLFYSVGIGQISSEVPQNLSASRPQDRQFILSSKKLLLSDSGFYLCAWSRTSGKGTDTQYFGPGTRLTVL.

This clone came up many times. The junction and the germline gene differ at one end; a read error may be behind it. The CDR3 extends 3 residues past the end of the read, so its final part is completed from the germline J gene. The V gene is TRBV18, the J gene TRBJ2-5; TRBD2 is a possible D gene (5 bases). Looked up from germline, CDR1 is KGHSH and CDR2 is LQKENI. The length of the CDR3 is 16 residues. The CDR3 is CASSPPGVLVQETQYF. The covered CDR3 bases are TGTGCCAGCTCTCCACCCGGGGTTCTAGTCCAAGAGACC.

Regarding this clone: The read ends 3 residues early relative to the CDR3; the germline J gene fills the gap. The chain recombines TRBV20-1 with TRBJ1-1; D is ambiguous. The CDR3 has 13 residues. In germline, CDR1 is DFQATT, CDR2 SNEGSKA (reference sequence). The V and J ends lost 3 bases and 0 bases respectively, with 8 bases between them. Incomplete CDR3 DNA: TGCAGTGCTAGTATTACAGTGAACACTGAA. It codes for CSASITVNTE. The full CDR3 sequence reads CSASITVNTEAFF.

Ten or more counts support this clone. CDR3 residues: CASSLSATREETQYF. CDR3 DNA, as far as it was read: TGCGCCAGCAGCCTAAGCGCGACTAGAGAAGAGACC. The rearrangement links TRBV5-1 to TRBJ2-5; D is perhaps TRBD2 (6 bases). The CDR3 is cut off 3 residues early in the read; its end comes from the germline J gene. Germline CDR1 reads SGHRS; CDR2 reads YFSETQ. The CDR3 covers 15 residues. V shed 4 bases and J shed 3 bases, with 16 bases lying between them.

At least ten counts were recorded for this clone. The read halts 3 residues ahead of the CDR3 end, with the missing end drawn from the germline J gene. V usage is TRBV5-4 and J usage is TRBJ1-6, with TRBD1 as a possible D gene (6 bases). Trimming took off 6 bases at V and 6 bases at J, with 13 bases between the two ends. This CDR3 has 14 amino acids. CDR1 is SGHNT and CDR2 is YYREEE in the germline V gene (reference sequence). The sequenced part of the CDR3 DNA is TGTGCCAGCAACCTGGACAGTTCTAATTCACCC. Translation: CASNLDSSNSP. In full, the CDR3 reads CASNLDSSNSPLHF.

This clone was observed at least ten times. The read is 3 residues too short to cover the CDR3 end, so that end is filled in from the germline J gene. The chain employs TRBV19 and TRBJ2-4, with 11 bases matching TRBD2. The CDR3 is 15 amino acids. Germline assignment: CDR1 LNHDA and CDR2 SQIVND (reference sequence). V was pared by 5 bases and J by 8 bases, with 8 bases of the junction left unmatched. This CDR3 is CASSPIAGGDDIQYF. The covered CDR3 bases are TGTGCCAGTAGTCCAATAGCGGGAGGGGATGACATT.

This clone showed up many times. The read ends 3 residues early relative to the CDR3; the germline J gene fills the gap. This chain links TRBV5-1 with TRBJ2-5; D gene uncertain. The germline V and J ends were trimmed by 4 bases and 1 base, with 14 bases remaining between them. The CDR3 consists of 15 residues. In germline, CDR1 is SGHRS, CDR2 YFSETQ. CDR3: CASSLDVAPQETQYF. The CDR3 DNA, read in part, is TGCGCCAGCAGCCTGGATGTGGCACCCCAAGAGACC. The full variable domain, rest sourced from reference TRBV5-1 and TRBJ2-5, is KAGVTQTPRYLIKTRGQQVTLSCSPISGHRSVSWYQQTPGQGLQFLFEYFSETQRNKGNFPGRFSGRQFSNSRSEMNVSTLELGDSALYLCASSLDVAPQETQYFGPGTRLLVL.